Many counts were recorded for the clone carrying this T cell receptor (beta chain). TCRdb passed the 5' RACE reads through MiXCR, listing each CDR3 protein once. Here the sample spans roughly 45,000 distinct CDR3 sequences, roughly 7% being singletons. The data stem from a study of T cells after yellow fever vaccination. Germline CDR1 reads LGHNA; CDR2 reads YSLEER. This CDR3 spans 18 amino acids. V was shortened by 0 bases and J by 6 bases, with 23 bases between the two germline ends. The material was CD8+ T cells not binding an NS4B(214-222) dextramer, sorted from PBMCs, obtained 45 days after the yellow fever booster vaccination. The sequence derives from a man younger than 45 who received the YFV17D yellow fever vaccine. The chain joins TRBV4-3 to TRBJ1-1, with D unresolved. CDR3 DNA: TGCGCCAGCAGCCAAGATATCAGCGACATTCTCGAAGTAGCTGAAGCTTTCTTT. Translating it yields CASSQDISDILEVAEAFF.